This T cell receptor (beta chain) was captured by sequencing in a study of identical twins. In TCRdb, the 5' RACE reads were re-called with MiXCR into one record per CDR3 protein. The table records 400,000 to 550,000 distinct CDR3 sequences, approximately 25% of them present only once. The CDR3 covers 12 residues. As to this clonotype: At one end the junction does not follow the germline gene, possibly because of a read error.

These sequences were also reported in another study, on T cells expressing NK-cell markers.

Sequenced sample: CD4+ T cells sorted from blood. This sequence was found in a woman under 30 in good health. The rearrangement joins TRBV12-3 or TRBV12-4 to TRBJ2-7; D gene unclear. The CDR3 reads CASSFTQYEHYF. Written as DNA, the CDR3 is TGTGCCAGCAGTTTCACCCAATACGAGCATTACTTC.